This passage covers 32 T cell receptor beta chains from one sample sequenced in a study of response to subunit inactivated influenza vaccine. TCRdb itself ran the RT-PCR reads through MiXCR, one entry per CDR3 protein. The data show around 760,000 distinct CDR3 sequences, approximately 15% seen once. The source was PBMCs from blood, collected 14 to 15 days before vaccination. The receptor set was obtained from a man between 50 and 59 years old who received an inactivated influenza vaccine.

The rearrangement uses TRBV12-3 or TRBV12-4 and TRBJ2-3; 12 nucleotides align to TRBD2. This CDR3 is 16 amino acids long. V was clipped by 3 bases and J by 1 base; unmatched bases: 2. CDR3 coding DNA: TGTGCCAGCAGTTTTCTAGCGGGGGGGGGCACAGATACGCAGTATTTT. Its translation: CASSFLAGGGTDTQYF.

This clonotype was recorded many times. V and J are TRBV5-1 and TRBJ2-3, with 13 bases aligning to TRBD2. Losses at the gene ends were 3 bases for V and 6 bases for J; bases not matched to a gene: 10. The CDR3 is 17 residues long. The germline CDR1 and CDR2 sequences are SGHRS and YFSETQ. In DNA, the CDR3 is TGCGCCAGCAGCTCCGGACTAGCGGGGGCGTCATACGATACGCAGTATTTT. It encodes CASSSGLAGASYDTQYF.

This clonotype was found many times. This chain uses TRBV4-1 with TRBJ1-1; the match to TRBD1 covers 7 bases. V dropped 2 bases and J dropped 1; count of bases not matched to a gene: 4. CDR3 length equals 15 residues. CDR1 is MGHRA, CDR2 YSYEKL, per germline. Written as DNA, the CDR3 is TGCGCCAGCAGCCAATCTGGGACAGCGAACACTGAAGCTTTCTTT. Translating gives CASSQSGTANTEAFF.

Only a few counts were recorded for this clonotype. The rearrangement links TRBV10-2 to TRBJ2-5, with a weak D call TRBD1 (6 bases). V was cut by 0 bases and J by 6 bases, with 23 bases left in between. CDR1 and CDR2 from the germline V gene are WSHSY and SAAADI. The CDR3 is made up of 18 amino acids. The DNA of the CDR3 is TGCGCCAGCAGTGAGTCGCTCCCCGAACAGGGAAAAGGGAAGACCCAGTACTTC. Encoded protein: CASSESLPEQGKGKTQYF.

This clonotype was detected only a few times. CDR3 region: CSVGTVLQETQYF. The CDR3 DNA sequence: TGCAGCGTGGGGACAGTGCTACAAGAGACCCAGTACTTC. The chain joins TRBV29-1 to TRBJ2-5; 7 positions match TRBD1. Unmatched junction bases numbered 6, after V lost 6 bases and J lost 2 bases. The length of the CDR3 is 13 residues. Germline CDR1 and CDR2: SQVTM and ANQGSEA.

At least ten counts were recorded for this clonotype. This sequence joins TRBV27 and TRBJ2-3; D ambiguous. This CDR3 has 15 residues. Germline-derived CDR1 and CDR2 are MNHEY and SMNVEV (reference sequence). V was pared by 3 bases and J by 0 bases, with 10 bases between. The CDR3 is CASSFYGTSTDTQYF. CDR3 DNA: TGTGCCAGCAGTTTTTACGGTACTAGCACAGATACGCAGTATTTT.

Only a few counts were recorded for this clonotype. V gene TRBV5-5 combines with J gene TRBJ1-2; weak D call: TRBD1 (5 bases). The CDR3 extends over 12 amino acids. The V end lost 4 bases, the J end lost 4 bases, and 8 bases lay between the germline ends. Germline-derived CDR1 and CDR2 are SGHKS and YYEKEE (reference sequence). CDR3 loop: CASSRDAYGYTF. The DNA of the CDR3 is TGTGCCAGCAGCCGGGACGCCTATGGCTACACCTTC. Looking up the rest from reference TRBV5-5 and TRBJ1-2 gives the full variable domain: DAGVTQSPTHLIKTRGQQVTLRCSPISGHKSVSWYQQVLGQGPQFIFQYYEKEERGRGNFPDRFSARQFPNYSSELNVNALLLGDSALYLCASSRDAYGYTFGSGTRLTVV.

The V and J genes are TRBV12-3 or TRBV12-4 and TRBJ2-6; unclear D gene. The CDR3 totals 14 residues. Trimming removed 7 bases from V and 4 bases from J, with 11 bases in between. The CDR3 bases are TGTGCCAGCAAGACCCGCGAGGGGGCCAACGTCCTGACTTTC. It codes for CASKTREGANVLTF.

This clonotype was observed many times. The CDR3 is CASSYQGLPTYEQYF. CDR3 in DNA: TGTGCCAGCAGTTACCAGGGACTACCGACCTACGAGCAGTACTTC. The chain combines TRBV6-2 or TRBV6-3 with TRBJ2-7; 7 bases fit TRBD2. Germline V gene sequence: CDR1 MNHEY, CDR2 SVGEGT. The CDR3 is 15 residues long. V was clipped by 2 bases and J by 2 bases; unmatched bases: 6.

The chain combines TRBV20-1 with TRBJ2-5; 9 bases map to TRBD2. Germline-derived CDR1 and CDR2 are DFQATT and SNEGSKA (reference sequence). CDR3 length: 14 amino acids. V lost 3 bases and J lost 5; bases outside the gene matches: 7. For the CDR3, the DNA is TGCAGTGCTAGGTCTCTAGCGGGAATCGAGACCCAGTACTTC. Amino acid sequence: CSARSLAGIETQYF.

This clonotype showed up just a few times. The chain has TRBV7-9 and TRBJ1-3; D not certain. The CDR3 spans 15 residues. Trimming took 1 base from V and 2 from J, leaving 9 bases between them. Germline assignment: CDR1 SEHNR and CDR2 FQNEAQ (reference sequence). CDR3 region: CASSLVSDAGNTIYF. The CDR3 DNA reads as TGTGCCAGCAGCTTAGTGTCAGATGCTGGAAACACCATATATTTT.

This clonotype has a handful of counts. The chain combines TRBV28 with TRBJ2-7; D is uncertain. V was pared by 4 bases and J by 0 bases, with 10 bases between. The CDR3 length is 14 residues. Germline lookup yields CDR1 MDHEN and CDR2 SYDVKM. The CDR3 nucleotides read TGTGCCAGCAGTTCCGGCACCACCTCCTACGAGCAGTACTTC. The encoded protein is CASSSGTTSYEQYF.

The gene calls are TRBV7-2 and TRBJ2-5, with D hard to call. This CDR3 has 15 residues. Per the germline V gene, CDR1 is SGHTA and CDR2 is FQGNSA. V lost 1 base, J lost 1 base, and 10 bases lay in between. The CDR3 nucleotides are TGTGCCAGCAGCTTAGTGATTCAGACCCAAGAGACCCAGTACTTC. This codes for CASSLVIQTQETQYF.

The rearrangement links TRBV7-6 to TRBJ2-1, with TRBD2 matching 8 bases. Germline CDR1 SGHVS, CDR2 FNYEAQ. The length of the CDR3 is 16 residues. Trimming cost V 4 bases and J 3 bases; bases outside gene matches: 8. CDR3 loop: CASSSSGSGDYNEQFF. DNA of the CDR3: TGTGCCAGCAGCTCCAGCGGTAGCGGGGACTACAATGAGCAGTTCTTC. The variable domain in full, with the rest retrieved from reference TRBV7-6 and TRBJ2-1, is GAGVSQSPRYKVTKRGQDVALRCDPISGHVSLYWYRQALGQGPEFLTYFNYEAQQDKSGLPNDRFSAERPEGSISTLTIQRTEQRDSAMYRCASSSSGSGDYNEQFFGPGTRLTVL.

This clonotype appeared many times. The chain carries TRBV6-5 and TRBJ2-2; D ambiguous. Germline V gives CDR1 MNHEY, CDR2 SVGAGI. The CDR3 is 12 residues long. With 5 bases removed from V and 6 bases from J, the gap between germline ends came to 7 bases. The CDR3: CASSVPPGELFF. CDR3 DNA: TGTGCCAGCAGTGTACCCCCCGGGGAGCTGTTTTTT.

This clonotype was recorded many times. CDR3 sequence (DNA): TGCAGCACTAGCGGGAACCAAGAGACCCAGTACTTC. Its translation is CSTSGNQETQYF. The chain employs TRBV29-1 and TRBJ2-5; 10 bases align to TRBD2. The ends lost 8 bases at V and 0 bases at J; junction bases unmatched: 0. Germline loops: CDR1 SQVTM, CDR2 ANQGSEA. The CDR3 length is 12 residues.

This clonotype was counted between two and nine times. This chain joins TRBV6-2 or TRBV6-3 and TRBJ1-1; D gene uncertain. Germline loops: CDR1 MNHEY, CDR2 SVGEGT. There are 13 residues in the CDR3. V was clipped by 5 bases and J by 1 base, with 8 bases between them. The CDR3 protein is CASSKQTNTEAFF. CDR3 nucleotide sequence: TGTGCCAGCAGTAAACAGACGAACACTGAAGCTTTCTTT.

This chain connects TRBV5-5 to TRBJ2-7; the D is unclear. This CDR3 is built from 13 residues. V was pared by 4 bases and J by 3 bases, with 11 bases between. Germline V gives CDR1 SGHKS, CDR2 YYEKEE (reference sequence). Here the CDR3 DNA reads TGTGCCAGCAGCCCCGGGCTTTTCTACGAGCAGTACTTC. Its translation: CASSPGLFYEQYF.

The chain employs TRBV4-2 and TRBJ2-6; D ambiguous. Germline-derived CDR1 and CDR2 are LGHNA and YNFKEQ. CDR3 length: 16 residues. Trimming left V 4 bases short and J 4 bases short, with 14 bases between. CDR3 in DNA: TGTGCCAGCAGCCCGAATCCGGGCCGAGGGGCCAACGTCCTGACTTTC. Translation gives CASSPNPGRGANVLTF.

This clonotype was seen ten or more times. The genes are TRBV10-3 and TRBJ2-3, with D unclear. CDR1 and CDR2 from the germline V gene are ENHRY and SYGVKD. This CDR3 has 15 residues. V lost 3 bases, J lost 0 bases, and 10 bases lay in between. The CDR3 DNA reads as TGTGCCATCAGTGATTCGGCTAGAAGCACAGATACGCAGTATTTT. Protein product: CAISDSARSTDTQYF.

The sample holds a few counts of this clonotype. This chain's CDR3 is CASSPRQRGGSNEQFF. In DNA, the CDR3 is TGTGCCAGCAGCCCCCGGCAGCGGGGGGGATCTAATGAGCAGTTCTTC. The chain carries TRBV7-2 and TRBJ2-1; 10 nucleotides line up with TRBD2. V dropped 5 bases and J dropped 7; count of bases not matched to a gene: 11. CDR1 is SGHTA and CDR2 is FQGNSA in the germline V gene. The CDR3 has 16 residues.

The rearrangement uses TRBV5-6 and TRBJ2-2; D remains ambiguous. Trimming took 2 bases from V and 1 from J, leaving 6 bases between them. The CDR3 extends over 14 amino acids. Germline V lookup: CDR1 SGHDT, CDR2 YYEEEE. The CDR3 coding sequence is TGTGCCAGCAGCTTCAAGGGGAACACCGGGGAGCTGTTTTTT. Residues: CASSFKGNTGELFF.

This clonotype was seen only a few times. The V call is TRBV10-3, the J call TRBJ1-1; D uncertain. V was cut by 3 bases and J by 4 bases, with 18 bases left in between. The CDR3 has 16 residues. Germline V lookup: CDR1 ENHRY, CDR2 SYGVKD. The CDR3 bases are TGTGCCATCAGTGACCCCGGGAGTAAAAGTGGCACTGAAGCTTTCTTT. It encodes CAISDPGSKSGTEAFF.

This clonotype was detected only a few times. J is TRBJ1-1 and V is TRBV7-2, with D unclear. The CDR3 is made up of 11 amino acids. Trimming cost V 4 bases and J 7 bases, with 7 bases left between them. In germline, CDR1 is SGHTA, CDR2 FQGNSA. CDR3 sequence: CASSSDVEAFF. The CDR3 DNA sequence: TGTGCCAGCAGCTCAGATGTTGAAGCTTTCTTT.

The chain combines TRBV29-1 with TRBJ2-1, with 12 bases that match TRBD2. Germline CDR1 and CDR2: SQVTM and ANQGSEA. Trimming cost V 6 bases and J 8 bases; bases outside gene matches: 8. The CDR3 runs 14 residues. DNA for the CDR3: TGCAGCGTCCTAGCGGGAGGGTCTTTAGATGAGCAGTTCTTC. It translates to CSVLAGGSLDEQFF.

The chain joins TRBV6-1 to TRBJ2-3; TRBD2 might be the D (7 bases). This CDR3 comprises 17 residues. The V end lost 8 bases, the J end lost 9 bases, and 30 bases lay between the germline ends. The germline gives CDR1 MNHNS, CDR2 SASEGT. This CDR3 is CASWIRPRRGLTVTQYF. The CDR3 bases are TGTGCCAGCTGGATACGGCCCCGGCGGGGGCTAACGGTGACGCAGTATTTT.

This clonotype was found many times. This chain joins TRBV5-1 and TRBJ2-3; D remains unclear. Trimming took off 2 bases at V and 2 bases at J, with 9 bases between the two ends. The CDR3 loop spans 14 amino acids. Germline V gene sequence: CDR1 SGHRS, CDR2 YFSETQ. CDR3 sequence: CASSFGQLTDTQYF. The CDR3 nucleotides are TGCGCCAGCAGCTTTGGGCAGCTCACAGATACGCAGTATTTT. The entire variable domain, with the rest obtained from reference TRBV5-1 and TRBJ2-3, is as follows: KAGVTQTPRYLIKTRGQQVTLSCSPISGHRSVSWYQQTPGQGLQFLFEYFSETQRNKGNFPGRFSGRQFSNSRSEMNVSTLELGDSALYLCASSFGQLTDTQYFGPGTRLTVL.

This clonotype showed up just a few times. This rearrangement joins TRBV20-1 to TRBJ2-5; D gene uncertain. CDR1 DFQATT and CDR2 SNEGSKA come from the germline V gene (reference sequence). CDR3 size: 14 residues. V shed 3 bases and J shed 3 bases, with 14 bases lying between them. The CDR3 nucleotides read TGCAGTGCTAGGGGATTTACTTGGGAAGAGACCCAGTACTTC. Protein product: CSARGFTWEETQYF.

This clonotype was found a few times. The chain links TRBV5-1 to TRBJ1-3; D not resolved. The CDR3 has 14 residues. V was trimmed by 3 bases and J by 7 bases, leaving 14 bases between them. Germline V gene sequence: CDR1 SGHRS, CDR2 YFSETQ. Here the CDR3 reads CASSSTTGKNTIYF. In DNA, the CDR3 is TGCGCCAGCAGCTCAACTACGGGGAAGAACACCATATATTTT.

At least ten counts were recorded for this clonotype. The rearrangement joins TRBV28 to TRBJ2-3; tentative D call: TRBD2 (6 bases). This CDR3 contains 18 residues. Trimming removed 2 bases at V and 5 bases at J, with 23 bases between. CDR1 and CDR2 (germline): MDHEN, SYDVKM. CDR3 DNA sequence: TGTGCCAGCAGTTTAGGAGGGTTTTGGCCCAGCACCGGAGATACGCAGTATTTT. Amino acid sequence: CASSLGGFWPSTGDTQYF.

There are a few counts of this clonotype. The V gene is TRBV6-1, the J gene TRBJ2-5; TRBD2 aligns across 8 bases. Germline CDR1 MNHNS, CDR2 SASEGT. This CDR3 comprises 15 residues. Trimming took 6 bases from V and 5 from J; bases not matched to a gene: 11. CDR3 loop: CASSPMAGGRETQYF. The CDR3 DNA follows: TGTGCCAGCAGCCCAATGGCGGGGGGCCGGGAGACCCAGTACTTC.

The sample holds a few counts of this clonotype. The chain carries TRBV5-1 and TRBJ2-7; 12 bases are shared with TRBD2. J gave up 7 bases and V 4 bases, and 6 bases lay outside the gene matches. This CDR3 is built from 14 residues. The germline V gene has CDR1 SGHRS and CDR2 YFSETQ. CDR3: CASSGGLAGQEQYF. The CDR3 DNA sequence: TGCGCCAGCAGCGGCGGACTAGCGGGGCAGGAGCAGTACTTC.